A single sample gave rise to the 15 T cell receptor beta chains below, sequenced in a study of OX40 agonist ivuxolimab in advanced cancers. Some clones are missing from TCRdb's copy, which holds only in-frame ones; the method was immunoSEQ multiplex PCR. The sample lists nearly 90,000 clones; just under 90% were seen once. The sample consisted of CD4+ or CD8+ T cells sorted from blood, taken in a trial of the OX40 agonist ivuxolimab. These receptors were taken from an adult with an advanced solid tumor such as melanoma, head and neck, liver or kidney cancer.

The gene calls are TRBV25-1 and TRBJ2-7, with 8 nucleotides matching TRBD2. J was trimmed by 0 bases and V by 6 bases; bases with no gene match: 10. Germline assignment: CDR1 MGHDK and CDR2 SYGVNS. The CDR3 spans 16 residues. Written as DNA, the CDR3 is TGTGCCAGCAGCGATGGGCTAGCGGGCAGCTCCTACGAGCAGTACTTC. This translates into CASSDGLAGSSYEQYF.

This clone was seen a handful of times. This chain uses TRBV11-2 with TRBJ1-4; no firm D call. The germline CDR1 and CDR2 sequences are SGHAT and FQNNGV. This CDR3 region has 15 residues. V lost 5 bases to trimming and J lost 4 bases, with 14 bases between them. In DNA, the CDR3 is TGTGCCAGCAGCGAAACACGAACTGTTAATGAAAAACTGTTTTTT. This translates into CASSETRTVNEKLFF.

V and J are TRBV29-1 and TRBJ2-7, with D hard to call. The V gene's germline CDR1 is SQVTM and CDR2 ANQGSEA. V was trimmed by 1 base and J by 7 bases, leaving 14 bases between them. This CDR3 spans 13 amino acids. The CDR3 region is CSVEAAGLGEQYF. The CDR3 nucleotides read TGCAGCGTTGAAGCGGCTGGCCTGGGGGAGCAGTACTTC.

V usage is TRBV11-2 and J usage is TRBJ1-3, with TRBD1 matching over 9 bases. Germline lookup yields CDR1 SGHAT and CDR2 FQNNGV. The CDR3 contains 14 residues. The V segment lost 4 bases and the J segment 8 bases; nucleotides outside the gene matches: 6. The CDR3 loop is CASSWTGVADTIYF. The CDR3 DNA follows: TGTGCCAGCAGCTGGACAGGGGTAGCGGACACCATATATTTT.

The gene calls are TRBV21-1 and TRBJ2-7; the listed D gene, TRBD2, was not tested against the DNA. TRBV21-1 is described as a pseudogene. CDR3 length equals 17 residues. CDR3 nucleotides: TGTGCCAGCAGCAAGGCGGCGTGGAGCGCGGGGGCCTACGAGCAGTACTTC. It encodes CASSKAAWSAGAYEQYF.

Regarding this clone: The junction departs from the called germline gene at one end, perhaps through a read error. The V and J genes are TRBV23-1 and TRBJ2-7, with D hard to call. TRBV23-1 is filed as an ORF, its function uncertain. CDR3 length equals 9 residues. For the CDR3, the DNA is TGCGCCAGCAGTCAATCGACACGCTTC. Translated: CASSQSTRF.

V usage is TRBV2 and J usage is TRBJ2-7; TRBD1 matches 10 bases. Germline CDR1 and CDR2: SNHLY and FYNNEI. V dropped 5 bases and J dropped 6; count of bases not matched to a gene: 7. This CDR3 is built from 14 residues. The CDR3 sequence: CASSRDRGMGEQYF. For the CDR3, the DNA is TGTGCCAGCAGTCGGGACAGGGGAATGGGCGAGCAGTACTTC.

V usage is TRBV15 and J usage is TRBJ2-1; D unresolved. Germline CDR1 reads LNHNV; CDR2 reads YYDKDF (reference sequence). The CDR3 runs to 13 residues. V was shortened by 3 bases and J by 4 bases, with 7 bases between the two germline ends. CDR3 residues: CATSSRNYNEQFF. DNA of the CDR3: TGTGCCACCAGCAGCCGAAATTACAATGAGCAGTTCTTC.

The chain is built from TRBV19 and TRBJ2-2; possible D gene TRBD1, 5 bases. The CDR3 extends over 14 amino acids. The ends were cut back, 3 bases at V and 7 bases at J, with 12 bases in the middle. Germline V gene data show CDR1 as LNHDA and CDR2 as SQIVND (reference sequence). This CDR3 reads CASSILGVYGELFF. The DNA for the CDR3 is TGTGCCAGTAGTATTTTAGGGGTGTACGGGGAGCTGTTTTTT.

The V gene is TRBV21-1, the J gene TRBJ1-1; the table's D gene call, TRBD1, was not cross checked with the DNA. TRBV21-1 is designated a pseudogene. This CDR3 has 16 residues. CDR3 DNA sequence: TGTGCCAGCAGCCACAAGGTAGACACAATTCGCACTGAAGCTTTCTTT. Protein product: CASSHKVDTIRTEAFF.

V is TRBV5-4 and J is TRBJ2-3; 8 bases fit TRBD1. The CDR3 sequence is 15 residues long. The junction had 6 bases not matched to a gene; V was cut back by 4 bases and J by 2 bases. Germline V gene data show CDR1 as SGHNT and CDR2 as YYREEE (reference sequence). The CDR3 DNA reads TGTGCCAGCAGCCTACAGGGGGGCAACACAGATACGCAGTATTTT. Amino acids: CASSLQGGNTDTQYF.

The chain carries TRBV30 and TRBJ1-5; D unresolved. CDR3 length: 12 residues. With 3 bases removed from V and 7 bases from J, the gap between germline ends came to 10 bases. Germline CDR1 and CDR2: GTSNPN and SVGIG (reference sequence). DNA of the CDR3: TGTGCCTGGAGCCTGGAGGGACAGCCCCAGCATTTT. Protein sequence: CAWSLEGQPQHF.

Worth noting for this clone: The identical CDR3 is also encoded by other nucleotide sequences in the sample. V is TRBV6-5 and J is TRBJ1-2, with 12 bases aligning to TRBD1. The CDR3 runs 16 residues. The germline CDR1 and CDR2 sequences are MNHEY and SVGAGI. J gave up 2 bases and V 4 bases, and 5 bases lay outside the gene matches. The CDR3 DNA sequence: TGTGCCAGCAGTTCCCGGGACAGGGGGCCCAACTATGGCTACACCTTC. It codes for CASSSRDRGPNYGYTF.

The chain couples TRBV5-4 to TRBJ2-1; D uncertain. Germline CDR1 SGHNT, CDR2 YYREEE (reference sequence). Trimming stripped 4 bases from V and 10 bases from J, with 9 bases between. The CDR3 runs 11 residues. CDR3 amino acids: CASSTLMEQFF. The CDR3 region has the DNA TGTGCCAGCAGCACCTTAATGGAGCAGTTCTTC.

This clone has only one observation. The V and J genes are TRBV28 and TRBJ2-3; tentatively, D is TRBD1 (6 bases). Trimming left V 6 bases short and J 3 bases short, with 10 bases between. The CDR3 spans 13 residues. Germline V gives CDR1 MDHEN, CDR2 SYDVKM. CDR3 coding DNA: TGTGCCAGCAGCCGAGGGGGAACAGATACGCAGTATTTT. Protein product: CASSRGGTDTQYF.